This entry lists 29 T cell receptor beta chains sequenced from one sample in a study of T cell repertoires in cytomegalovirus infection. TCRdb ran MiXCR on the reads and lists one entry per CDR3 protein. The sample has 80,000 to 130,000 distinct CDR3 sequences, less than 25% seen once. The sample taken for sequencing was CD8+ T cells from PBMCs. These receptors came from a human donor in good health (CMV status not recorded). Some clones in this sample may be carry-over from other donors' samples.

V and J are TRBV19 and TRBJ1-1; possibly TRBD1 for D (6 bases). This CDR3 region has 14 residues. Germline lookup yields CDR1 LNHDA and CDR2 SQIVND (reference sequence). Trimming took 3 bases from V and 3 from J, leaving 11 bases between them. CDR3: CASSIWGLDTEAFF. The CDR3 bases are TGTGCCAGTAGTATCTGGGGGCTCGACACTGAAGCTTTCTTT.

The J gene is TRBJ2-1, the V gene TRBV7-2, with TRBD2 matching over 10 bases. CDR3 size: 15 residues. V dropped 1 base and J dropped 8; count of bases not matched to a gene: 5. CDR1 is SGHTA and CDR2 is FQGNSA in the germline V gene. CDR3: CASSLDASGSYEQFF. The DNA for the CDR3 is TGTGCCAGCAGCTTAGACGCTAGCGGGAGCTATGAGCAGTTCTTC.

This clonotype came up a few times. The V call is TRBV20-1, the J call TRBJ1-2; 8 positions match TRBD1. CDR1 and CDR2 from the germline V gene are DFQATT and SNEGSKA (reference sequence). V shed 4 bases, J shed 7 bases, and the junction held 14 bases outside the gene matches. CDR3 length: 15 amino acids. The CDR3 protein is CSANPQGTGHGGYTF. The DNA of the CDR3 is TGCAGTGCTAACCCGCAAGGGACAGGTCATGGTGGCTACACCTTC.

This clonotype appeared a few times. The chain carries TRBV7-9 and TRBJ2-1; unclear D gene. Trimming took off 9 bases at V and 6 bases at J, with 15 bases between the two ends. This CDR3 comprises 13 residues. Germline V CDR1 and CDR2: SEHNR, FQNEAQ (reference sequence). CDR3 nucleotides: TGTGCCAGTACAGTAGGGAATTCCAATGAGCAGTTCTTC. As protein: CASTVGNSNEQFF.

CDR3: CSATPRREGTGELFF. The DNA for the CDR3 is TGCAGTGCTACTCCCCGTAGGGAAGGCACCGGGGAGCTGTTTTTT. The V gene is TRBV20-1, the J gene TRBJ2-2, with D unclear. Germline V CDR1 and CDR2: DFQATT, SNEGSKA (reference sequence). With 4 bases removed from V and 4 bases from J, the gap between germline ends came to 16 bases. The CDR3 has 15 amino acids.

This clonotype was found many times. The chain joins TRBV14 to TRBJ2-1; unclear D gene. V lost 4 bases and J 8 bases, leaving 12 bases between the germline ends. The CDR3 loop spans 13 amino acids. Germline values: CDR1 SGHDN, CDR2 FVKESK. DNA for the CDR3: TGTGCCAGCAGCCTCGACTCCCCCCATGAGCAGTTCTTC. As protein: CASSLDSPHEQFF. Combining the CDR3 with reference TRBV14 and TRBJ2-1 gives the whole variable domain EAGVTQFPSHSVIEKGQTVTLRCDPISGHDNLYWYRRVMGKEIKFLLHFVKESKQDESGMPNNRFLAERTGGTYSTLKVQPAELEDSGVYFCASSLDSPHEQFFGPGTRLTVL.

This rearrangement joins TRBV29-1 to TRBJ2-7; D possibly corresponds to TRBD2 (5 bases). V lost 6 bases and J lost 1, with 10 bases in between. This CDR3 has 12 amino acids. The germline CDR1 and CDR2 sequences are SQVTM and ANQGSEA. This CDR3 reads CSVDGESYEQYF. The CDR3 DNA reads as TGCAGCGTAGACGGGGAATCCTACGAGCAGTACTTC.

V and J are TRBV7-9 and TRBJ1-1; a possible D gene is TRBD1 (5 bases). Germline loops: CDR1 SEHNR, CDR2 FQNEAQ (reference sequence). CDR3 length equals 15 residues. The germline V and J ends were trimmed by 4 bases and 0 bases, with 12 bases remaining between them. CDR3 DNA sequence: TGTGCCAGCAGCTCCCCGGGACTCATGAACACTGAAGCTTTCTTT. Its protein is CASSSPGLMNTEAFF.

This clonotype was counted ten times or more. The CDR3 bases are TGTGCCAGCAGCATTTCTAGCTTAAGCTCCTACAATGAGCAGTTCTTC. It is translated as CASSISSLSSYNEQFF. This rearrangement joins TRBV7-2 to TRBJ2-1, with D possibly TRBD2 on 5 matching bases. The CDR3 is 16 residues long. Trimming stripped 5 bases from V and 0 bases from J, with 14 bases between. Germline CDR1 SGHTA, CDR2 FQGNSA.

This clonotype was counted a few times. The chain combines TRBV6-1 with TRBJ2-7; a possible D gene is TRBD1 (6 bases). Trimming pared 0 bases from V and 2 bases from J, leaving 11 bases between. Per germline, CDR1 MNHNS and CDR2 SASEGT. The CDR3 length is 15 residues. CDR3 residues: CASSEAGDTTYEQYF. The DNA of the CDR3 is TGTGCCAGCAGTGAAGCCGGGGACACTACCTACGAGCAGTACTTC.

This clonotype was seen repeatedly, ten times or more. This rearrangement joins TRBV28 to TRBJ2-3; D is perhaps TRBD2 (6 bases). This CDR3 is 13 amino acids long. Germline-derived CDR1 and CDR2 are MDHEN and SYDVKM. V lost 5 bases, J lost 8 bases, and 14 bases lay in between. The CDR3 DNA reads as TGTGCCAGCAGTCCCGGAGGAGCGGGTACGCAGTATTTT. This gives the protein CASSPGGAGTQYF.

This clonotype was found a few times. The chain is built from TRBV11-2 and TRBJ2-3; unclear D gene. Per the germline V gene, CDR1 is SGHAT and CDR2 is FQNNGV. The CDR3 has 12 amino acids. V was pared by 6 bases and J by 8 bases, with 12 bases between. The CDR3 coding sequence is TGTGCCAGCAGTACCAAGACGGGTACGCAGTATTTT. Protein product: CASSTKTGTQYF.

This chain uses TRBV20-1 with TRBJ2-7; 9 nucleotides line up with TRBD1. The CDR3 extends over 12 amino acids. The germline V gene encodes CDR1 DFQATT and CDR2 SNEGSKA (reference sequence). V gave up 3 bases and J gave up 3 bases; unmatched junction bases: 0. CDR3 loop: CSARGQGYEQYF. Written as DNA, the CDR3 is TGCAGTGCTAGGGGACAGGGCTACGAGCAGTACTTC.

This chain joins TRBV5-5 and TRBJ2-5, with a weak D call TRBD2 (6 bases). V was trimmed by 0 bases and J by 1 base, leaving 10 bases between them. Germline lookup yields CDR1 SGHKS and CDR2 YYEKEE (reference sequence). CDR3 length: 15 amino acids. The CDR3 DNA follows: TGTGCCAGCAGCTTGGTCGGGGGTCCCCAAGAGACCCAGTACTTC. Protein: CASSLVGGPQETQYF.

V usage is TRBV30 and J usage is TRBJ2-1; D is uncertain. The germline V gene has CDR1 GTSNPN and CDR2 SVGIG (reference sequence). Trimming took 2 bases from V and 7 from J, leaving 12 bases between them. The CDR3 sequence is 13 residues long. The CDR3 sequence is CAWSRGLGNEQFF. The CDR3 DNA sequence: TGTGCCTGGAGTAGAGGCCTGGGGAATGAGCAGTTCTTC.

This clonotype was seen at least ten times. The rearrangement uses TRBV7-2 and TRBJ2-5, with 10 bases matching TRBD1. The CDR3 has 15 residues. CDR1 and CDR2 from the germline V gene are SGHTA and FQGNSA. J was trimmed by 2 bases and V by 5 bases; bases with no gene match: 5. CDR3 sequence: CASSRTGGSQETQYF. As DNA, the CDR3 is TGTGCCAGCAGCAGGACAGGGGGAAGTCAAGAGACCCAGTACTTC. The entire variable domain, with the rest obtained from reference TRBV7-2 and TRBJ2-5, is as follows: GAGVSQSPSNKVTEKGKDVELRCDPISGHTALYWYRQSLGQGLEFLIYFQGNSAPDKSGLPSDRFSAERTGGSVSTLTIQRTQQEDSAVYLCASSRTGGSQETQYFGPGTRLLVL.

This clonotype was counted a few times. The V call is TRBV11-2, the J call TRBJ2-3, with D possibly being TRBD2 (5 bases). CDR3 length: 15 residues. Looked up from germline, CDR1 is SGHAT and CDR2 is FQNNGV. The ends were cut back, 2 bases at V and 1 base at J, with 10 bases in the middle. The CDR3 DNA reads as TGTGCCAGCAGCTTAATGGGAGTCGGCACAGATACGCAGTATTTT. Translating it yields CASSLMGVGTDTQYF. Supplemented by reference TRBV11-2 and TRBJ2-3, the full variable domain reads EAGVAQSPRYKIIEKRQSVAFWCNPISGHATLYWYQQILGQGPKLLIQFQNNGVVDDSQLPKDRFSAERLKGVDSTLKIQPAKLEDSAVYLCASSLMGVGTDTQYFGPGTRLTVL.

This clonotype was seen ten or more times. V gene TRBV20-1 combines with J gene TRBJ2-4; 7 bases align to TRBD1. Trimming took 1 base from V and 1 from J; bases not matched to a gene: 7. The CDR3 covers 16 residues. The germline V gene encodes CDR1 DFQATT and CDR2 SNEGSKA (reference sequence). CDR3 loop: CSARARTGRAKNIQYF. CDR3 nucleotide sequence: TGCAGTGCTAGAGCGCGGACAGGTCGGGCCAAAAACATTCAGTACTTC.

The rearrangement uses TRBV2 and TRBJ2-3, with TRBD2 identical over 16 bases. Trimming removed 5 bases from V and 2 bases from J; junction bases left unmatched: 7. Germline V gene lookup returns CDR1 SNHLY and CDR2 FYNNEI. The CDR3 is made up of 18 amino acids. The CDR3 nucleotides read TGTGCCAGCAGTACCGGGACTAGCGGGGGGGCGTACACAGATACGCAGTATTTT. Protein sequence: CASSTGTSGGAYTDTQYF. The variable domain in full, with the rest retrieved from reference TRBV2 and TRBJ2-3, is EPEVTQTPSHQVTQMGQEVILRCVPISNHLYFYWYRQILGQKVEFLVSFYNNEISEKSEIFDDQFSVERPDGSNFTLKIRSTKLEDSAMYFCASSTGTSGGAYTDTQYFGPGTRLTVL.

V is TRBV6-2 or TRBV6-3 and J is TRBJ2-3, with D possibly being TRBD2 (6 bases). The V end was cut by 4 bases, the J end by 0 bases, with 14 bases between. CDR1 is MNHEY, CDR2 SVGEGT, per germline. The CDR3 spans 16 residues. CDR3 amino acids: CASSSRIAASTDTQYF. The CDR3 bases are TGTGCCAGCAGTTCCCGGATAGCGGCTAGCACAGATACGCAGTATTTT.

This clonotype was counted a few times. At one end the junction does not follow the germline gene, possibly because of a read error. V usage is TRBV12-5 and J usage is TRBJ1-4; 7 nucleotides align to TRBD1. The germline V gene encodes CDR1 LGHNT and CDR2 FRNRAP. The CDR3 loop spans 14 amino acids. In DNA, the CDR3 is TGTGCTAGTGGGCTTACAGGGGACGGAGAAAAGCTGTTTTTT. It encodes CASGLTGDGEKLFF.

The chain joins TRBV7-9 to TRBJ1-2, with D uncertain. CDR1 SEHNR and CDR2 FQNEAQ come from the germline V gene (reference sequence). V lost 1 base and J 6 bases, leaving 3 bases between the germline ends. The CDR3 loop spans 11 amino acids. CDR3 sequence reads: CASSLVHGYTF. The CDR3 DNA reads as TGTGCCAGCAGCTTAGTTCATGGCTACACCTTC.

About this clonotype: Relative to the germline gene, one junction end is altered; a read error may explain this. V is TRBV24-1 and J is TRBJ1-2, with D possibly TRBD1 on 5 matching bases. CDR1 KGHDR and CDR2 SFDVKD come from the germline V gene. This CDR3 contains 13 residues. The CDR3 is CATSDPGHYDYTF. CDR3 sequence (DNA): TGTGCCACCAGTGATCCAGGACATTATGACTACACCTTC.

V gene TRBV20-1 combines with J gene TRBJ2-3; D gene ambiguous. The length of the CDR3 is 16 residues. The V end was cut by 2 bases, the J end by 0 bases, with 15 bases between. CDR1 is DFQATT, CDR2 SNEGSKA, per germline (reference sequence). CDR3 loop: CSARPPVGPSTDTQYF. CDR3 bases: TGCAGTGCTAGACCTCCCGTCGGTCCGAGCACAGATACGCAGTATTTT.

This chain links TRBV6-4 with TRBJ2-6; 9 positions match TRBD1. The germline V gene encodes CDR1 MRHNA and CDR2 SNTAGT. The CDR3 spans 16 residues. V dropped 5 bases and J dropped 4; count of bases not matched to a gene: 6. CDR3 coding DNA: TGTGCCAGCAGTCCTACAGGGGGCAGGGGGGCCAACGTCCTGACTTTC. Residues: CASSPTGGRGANVLTF.

This clonotype was counted only a few times. V usage is TRBV12-5 and J usage is TRBJ2-5; D is uncertain. Germline V gives CDR1 LGHNT, CDR2 FRNRAP. The CDR3 is made up of 15 amino acids. Trimming removed 0 bases at V and 3 bases at J, with 11 bases between. CDR3 region: CASGLVGTAEETQYF. CDR3 nucleotide sequence: TGTGCTAGTGGTTTGGTAGGTACAGCCGAAGAGACCCAGTACTTC.

This chain connects TRBV10-2 to TRBJ2-3, with 11 bases matching TRBD2. J was trimmed by 1 base and V by 0 bases; bases with no gene match: 0. The germline V gene encodes CDR1 WSHSY and CDR2 SAAADI. This CDR3 has 16 amino acids. CDR3 nucleotides: TGCGCCAGCAGTGAGTCGACTAGCGGGGGCACAGATACGCAGTATTTT. It codes for CASSESTSGGTDTQYF.

V usage is TRBV29-1 and J usage is TRBJ1-2, with 7 bases lining up with TRBD1. The CDR3 consists of 12 residues. J was trimmed by 7 bases and V by 5 bases; bases with no gene match: 7. Germline CDR1 SQVTM, CDR2 ANQGSEA. The CDR3 protein is CSVQGGAAGYTF. The CDR3 bases are TGCAGCGTTCAAGGGGGCGCGGCTGGCTACACCTTC.

In this sample, this clonotype turned up a few times. The rearrangement uses TRBV10-3 and TRBJ2-7, with 9 nucleotides matching TRBD2. Unmatched junction bases numbered 5, after V lost 6 bases and J lost 5 bases. The CDR3 sequence is 13 residues long. CDR1 and CDR2 from the germline V gene are ENHRY and SYGVKD. The CDR3 loop is CAISGGGGDEQYF. The CDR3 DNA sequence: TGTGCCATCAGCGGCGGCGGGGGGGACGAGCAGTACTTC.